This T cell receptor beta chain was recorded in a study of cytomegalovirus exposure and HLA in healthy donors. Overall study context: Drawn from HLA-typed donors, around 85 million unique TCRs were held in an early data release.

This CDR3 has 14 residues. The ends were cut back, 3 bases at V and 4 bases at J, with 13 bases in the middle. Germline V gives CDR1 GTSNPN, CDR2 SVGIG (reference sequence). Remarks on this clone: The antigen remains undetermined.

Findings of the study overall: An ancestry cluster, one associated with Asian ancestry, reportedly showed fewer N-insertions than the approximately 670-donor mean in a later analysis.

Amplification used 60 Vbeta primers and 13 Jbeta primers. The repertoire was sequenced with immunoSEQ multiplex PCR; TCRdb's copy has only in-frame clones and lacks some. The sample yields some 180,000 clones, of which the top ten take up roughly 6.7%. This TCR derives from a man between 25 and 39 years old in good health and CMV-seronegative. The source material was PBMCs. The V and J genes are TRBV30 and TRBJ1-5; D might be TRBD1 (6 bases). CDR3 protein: CAWSFDRRNQPQHF. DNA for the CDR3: TGTGCCTGGAGCTTCGACAGGAGAAATCAGCCCCAGCATTTT.